Sequencing of this T cell receptor beta chain was carried out in a study of shared clonotypes between healthy human individuals. Overall study: Three plates each covered CD4 naive and memory; CD8 naive two, CD8 memory one. Study-wide findings and caveats: Among a handful of donors, approximately 5.4% of naive CD4 clonotypes were found in common.

Terminally differentiated effector memory CD45RA+ cells were excluded by CCR7 positive selection of CD45RO-negative cells. The assay was immunoSEQ multiplex PCR, and TCRdb's table has in-frame clones only and misses some. Of just over 2,000,000 clones in the sample, about 95% were seen once. This CDR3 has 12 residues. V was shortened by 1 base and J by 8 bases, with 6 bases between the two germline ends. CDR1 and CDR2 from the germline V gene are SGHDT and YYEEEE. About this clone itself: Its antigen remains unidentified.

This chain connects TRBV5-6 to TRBJ1-4; D gene ambiguous. This TCR was recovered from a man aged 18 to 29 in good health. The sequenced sample was naive CD8+ T cells sorted from blood. The CDR3 sequence: CASSLHDEKLFF. In nucleotides, the CDR3 is TGTGCCAGCAGCTTGCATGACGAAAAACTGTTTTTT.